The 8 T cell receptor beta chains reported below all come from one sample, sequenced in a study of response to subunit inactivated influenza vaccine. TCRdb called the RT-PCR reads again in MiXCR, with one record for every CDR3 protein. There are some 500,000 distinct CDR3 sequences in the sample; 10% to 15% occur only once, and roughly 13% lies in the top ten. The sample consisted of PBMCs from blood, taken roughly 46 days after vaccination. These receptors all come from a man aged 45-65 years who received an inactivated influenza vaccine.

This clonotype came up a few times. The chain couples TRBV12-3 or TRBV12-4 to TRBJ2-7; 10 bases are a match to TRBD2. The CDR3 is 15 residues long. Trimming removed 2 bases from V and 5 bases from J; junction bases left unmatched: 6. The CDR3 spells CASSLSLAGAHEQYF. The CDR3 coding sequence is TGTGCCAGCAGTTTATCCCTAGCGGGGGCCCACGAGCAGTACTTC.

The chain couples TRBV15 to TRBJ1-4; no clear D. In germline, CDR1 is LNHNV, CDR2 YYDKDF (reference sequence). V lost 2 bases and J lost 0, with 7 bases in between. The length of the CDR3 is 15 residues. The CDR3 protein is CATSRTRATNEKLFF. DNA for the CDR3: TGTGCCACCAGCAGAACTAGAGCAACTAATGAAAAACTGTTTTTT.

This clonotype came up a few times. This chain connects TRBV7-2 to TRBJ1-1; D might be TRBD1 (5 bases). V was trimmed by 7 bases and J by 0 bases, leaving 6 bases between them. CDR3 length equals 12 residues. CDR1 SGHTA and CDR2 FQGNSA come from the germline V gene. CDR3 in DNA: TGTGCCAGCAAGGGGATGAACACTGAAGCTTTCTTT. It yields the protein CASKGMNTEAFF.

This clonotype was counted a few times. J is TRBJ1-4 and V is TRBV2; D gene unclear. The V gene's germline CDR1 is SNHLY and CDR2 FYNNEI. This CDR3 is built from 15 residues. With 3 bases removed from V and 3 bases from J, the gap between germline ends came to 11 bases. The CDR3 reads CASSDGNTANEKLFF. The CDR3 nucleotides are TGTGCCAGCAGTGATGGGAATACCGCTAATGAAAAACTGTTTTTT.

This clonotype was seen more than once but under ten times. The chain recombines TRBV7-2 with TRBJ2-7; D is possibly TRBD2 (5 bases). Germline V gene lookup returns CDR1 SGHTA and CDR2 FQGNSA. This CDR3 region has 13 residues. Trimming stripped 5 bases from V and 4 bases from J, with 12 bases between. In DNA form, the CDR3 reads TGTGCCAGCAGCCCGACTAATCGATACGAGCAGTACTTC. It is translated as CASSPTNRYEQYF.

This clonotype was counted a few times. The chain recombines TRBV5-6 with TRBJ2-1; D not certain. This CDR3 has 15 amino acids. V lost 0 bases and J 3 bases, leaving 10 bases between the germline ends. Germline V gives CDR1 SGHDT, CDR2 YYEEEE. In nucleotides, the CDR3 is TGTGCCAGCAGCTTGGGAGGCTTTGGCTACAATGAGCAGTTCTTC. This codes for CASSLGGFGYNEQFF.

This chain joins TRBV13 and TRBJ2-7; TRBD2 matches 13 bases. The V and J ends lost 4 bases and 2 bases, in that order; junction bases with no gene match: 5. This CDR3 comprises 16 residues. CDR1 is PRHDT and CDR2 is FYEKMQ in the germline V gene (reference sequence). CDR3 sequence (DNA): TGTGCCAGCAGCTCATCGGGACTAGCGGGGACCTACGAGCAGTACTTC. It is translated as CASSSSGLAGTYEQYF.

In regard to this clonotype: Without the conserved terminal phenylalanine or tryptophan, this CDR3 likely stems from a read error. The chain employs TRBV5-1 and TRBJ2-1; TRBD1 agrees at 9 bases. In germline, CDR1 is SGHRS, CDR2 YFSETQ. The CDR3 is made up of 15 amino acids. The V gene end was trimmed by 5 bases and the J gene end by 3 bases; junction bases not matched to a gene: 6. CDR3 DNA sequence: TGCGCCAGCAGTATCCGGGACAGGGACTACAATGAGCAGTTCTTA. Protein: CASSIRDRDYNEQFL.